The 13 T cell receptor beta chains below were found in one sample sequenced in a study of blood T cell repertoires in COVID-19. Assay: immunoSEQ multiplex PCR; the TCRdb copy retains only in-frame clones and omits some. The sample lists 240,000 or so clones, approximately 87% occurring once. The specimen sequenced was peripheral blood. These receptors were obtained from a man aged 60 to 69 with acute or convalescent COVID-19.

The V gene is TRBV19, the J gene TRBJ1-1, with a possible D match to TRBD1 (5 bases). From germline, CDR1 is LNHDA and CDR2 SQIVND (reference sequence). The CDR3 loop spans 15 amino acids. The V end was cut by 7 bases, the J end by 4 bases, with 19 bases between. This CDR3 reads CASIYIGASITEAFF. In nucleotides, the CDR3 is TGTGCCAGTATCTACATAGGGGCAAGTATCACTGAAGCTTTCTTT.

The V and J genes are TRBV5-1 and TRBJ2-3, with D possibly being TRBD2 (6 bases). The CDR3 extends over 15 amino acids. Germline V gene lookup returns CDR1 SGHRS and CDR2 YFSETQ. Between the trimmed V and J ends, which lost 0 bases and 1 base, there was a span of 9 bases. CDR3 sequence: CASSLGGTRTDTQYF. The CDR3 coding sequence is TGCGCCAGCAGCTTGGGCGGGACTCGCACAGATACGCAGTATTTT.

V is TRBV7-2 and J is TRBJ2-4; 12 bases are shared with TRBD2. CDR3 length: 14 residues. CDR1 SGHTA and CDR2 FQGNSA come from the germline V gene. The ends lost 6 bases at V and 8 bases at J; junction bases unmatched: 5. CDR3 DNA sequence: TGTGCCAGCAGGGATCTAGCGGGAGGGGACATTCAGTACTTC. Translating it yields CASRDLAGGDIQYF.

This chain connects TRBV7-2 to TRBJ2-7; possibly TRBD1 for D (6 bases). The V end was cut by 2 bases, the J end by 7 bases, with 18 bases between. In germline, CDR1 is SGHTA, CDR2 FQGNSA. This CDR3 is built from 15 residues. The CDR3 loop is CASSLIRTAGGEQYF. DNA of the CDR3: TGTGCCAGCAGCTTAATTCGGACAGCTGGGGGAGAGCAGTACTTC.

The CDR3 loop reads CATSPGLAVTDTQYF. The DNA for the CDR3 is TGTGCCACCAGTCCCGGACTAGCGGTCACAGATACGCAGTATTTT. The rearrangement uses TRBV24-1 and TRBJ2-3; 10 bases align to TRBD2. The CDR3 contains 15 residues. Germline lookup yields CDR1 KGHDR and CDR2 SFDVKD. The trim removed 6 bases at V and 2 bases at J, leaving 4 bases unmatched.

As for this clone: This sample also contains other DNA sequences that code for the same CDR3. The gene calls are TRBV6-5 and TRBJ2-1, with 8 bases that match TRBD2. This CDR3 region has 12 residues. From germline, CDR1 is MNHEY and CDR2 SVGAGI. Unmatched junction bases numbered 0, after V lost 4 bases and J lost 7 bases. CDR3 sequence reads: CASSLAGNEQFF. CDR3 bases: TGTGCCAGCAGTTTAGCGGGGAATGAGCAGTTCTTC.

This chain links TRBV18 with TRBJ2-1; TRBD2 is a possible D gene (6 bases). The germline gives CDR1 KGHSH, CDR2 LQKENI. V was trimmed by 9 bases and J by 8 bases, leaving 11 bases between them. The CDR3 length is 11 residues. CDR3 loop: CASRGIDEQFF. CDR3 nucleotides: TGTGCCAGTCGGGGGATAGATGAGCAGTTCTTC.

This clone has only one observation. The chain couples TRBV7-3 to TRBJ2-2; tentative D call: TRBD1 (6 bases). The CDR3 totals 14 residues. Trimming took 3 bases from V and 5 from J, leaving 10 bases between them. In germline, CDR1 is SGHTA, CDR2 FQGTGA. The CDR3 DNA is TGTGCCAGCAGCTTTAAAGGGGGAACCGGGGAGCTGTTTTTT. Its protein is CASSFKGGTGELFF. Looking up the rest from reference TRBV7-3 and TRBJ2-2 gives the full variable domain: GAGVSQTPSNKVTEKGKYVELRCDPISGHTALYWYRQSLGQGPEFLIYFQGTGAADDSGLPNDRFFAVRPEGSVSTLKIQRTERGDSAVYLCASSFKGGTGELFFGEGSRLTVL.

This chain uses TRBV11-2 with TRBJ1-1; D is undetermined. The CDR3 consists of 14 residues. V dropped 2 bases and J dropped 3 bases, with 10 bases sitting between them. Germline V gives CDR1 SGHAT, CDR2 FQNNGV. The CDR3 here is CASSLRGGYTEAFF. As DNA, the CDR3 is TGTGCCAGCAGCTTAAGAGGAGGGTACACTGAAGCTTTCTTT.

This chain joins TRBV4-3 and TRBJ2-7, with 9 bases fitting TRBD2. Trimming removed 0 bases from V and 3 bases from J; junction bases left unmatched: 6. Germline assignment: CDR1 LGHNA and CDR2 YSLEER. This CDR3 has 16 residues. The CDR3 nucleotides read TGCGCCAGCAGCCAAGATCAGCTAGCGGGGAACTACGAGCAGTACTTC. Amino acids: CASSQDQLAGNYEQYF.

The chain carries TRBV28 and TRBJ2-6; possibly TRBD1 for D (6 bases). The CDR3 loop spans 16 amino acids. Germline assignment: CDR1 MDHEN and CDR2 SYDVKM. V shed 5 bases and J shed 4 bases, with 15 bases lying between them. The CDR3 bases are TGTGCCAGCAGTCCCATTACAGGGTCCGGGGCCAACGTCCTGACTTTC. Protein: CASSPITGSGANVLTF.

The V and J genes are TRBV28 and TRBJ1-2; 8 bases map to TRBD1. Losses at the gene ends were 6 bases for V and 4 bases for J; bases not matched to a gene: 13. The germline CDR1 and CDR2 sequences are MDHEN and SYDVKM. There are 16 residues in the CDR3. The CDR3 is CASRATGVMGTYGYTF. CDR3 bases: TGTGCCAGCAGGGCGACAGGGGTCATGGGCACCTATGGCTACACCTTC.

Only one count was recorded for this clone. The CDR3 loop reads CASSRTSGVQEQYF. CDR3 nucleotide sequence: TGTGCCAGCAGCCGGACTAGCGGGGTTCAAGAGCAGTACTTC. The rearrangement joins TRBV27 to TRBJ2-7; 12 bases map to TRBD2. CDR1 and CDR2 from the germline V gene are MNHEY and SMNVEV (reference sequence). Losses at the gene ends were 6 bases for V and 7 bases for J; bases not matched to a gene: 7. The CDR3 contains 14 residues.